Listed here are 23 T cell receptor beta chains from one sample, sequenced in a study of cytomegalovirus exposure and HLA in healthy donors. The PCR used 60 Vbeta and 13 Jbeta primers. Clones were sequenced by immunoSEQ multiplex PCR, and TCRdb holds only the in-frame ones, with some missing. The sample has hundreds of thousands of clones, more than 75% seen once. The sequencing sample was made of PBMCs. These receptors originate from a middle-aged man in good health and CMV-seropositive.

J is TRBJ2-1 and V is TRBV6-5; 7 bases agree with TRBD1. V dropped 2 bases and J dropped 7; count of bases not matched to a gene: 5. Germline loops: CDR1 MNHEY, CDR2 SVGAGI. The CDR3 sequence is 14 residues long. Written as DNA, the CDR3 is TGTGCCAGCAGTTACGAGGGGGCAGGGAATGAGCAGTTCTTC. Residues: CASSYEGAGNEQFF.

In this sample, this clone turned up once. The chain carries TRBV5-1 and TRBJ1-1; tentative D call: TRBD1 (6 bases). Germline CDR1 SGHRS, CDR2 YFSETQ. This CDR3 is built from 15 residues. Between the trimmed V and J ends, which lost 0 bases and 7 bases, there was a span of 16 bases. Here the CDR3 DNA reads TGCGCCAGCAGCTTGGAGGGCAGGGGAATGGGTGAAGCTTTCTTT. This translates into CASSLEGRGMGEAFF.

This clone appeared once. This chain uses TRBV25-1 with TRBJ2-1; 8 nucleotides agree with TRBD1. Germline V gives CDR1 MGHDK, CDR2 SYGVNS. The CDR3 totals 15 residues. Trimming cost V 5 bases and J 8 bases; bases outside gene matches: 11. CDR3 in DNA: TGTGCCAGCAGTAATTCAGGGGGCGGTTCGGATGAGCAGTTCTTC. This gives the protein CASSNSGGGSDEQFF.

The chain joins TRBV5-6 to TRBJ2-1; 9 nucleotides line up with TRBD1. The V gene end was trimmed by 0 bases and the J gene end by 7 bases; junction bases not matched to a gene: 8. The CDR3 loop spans 16 amino acids. The germline CDR1 and CDR2 sequences are SGHDT and YYEEEE. The CDR3 sequence: CASSLEGTGIFNEQFF. The DNA of the CDR3 is TGTGCCAGCAGCTTGGAAGGGACAGGGATCTTTAATGAGCAGTTCTTC.

The chain joins TRBV11-3 to TRBJ2-2, with a possible D match to TRBD2 (5 bases). The ends were cut back, 5 bases at V and 7 bases at J, with 11 bases in the middle. CDR3 length equals 13 residues. Germline V CDR1 and CDR2: SGHNT, YENEEA. The CDR3 DNA reads as TGTGCCAGCAGCCCCCGCGGACTCGGGGAGCTGTTTTTT. Encoded protein: CASSPRGLGELFF.

The chain recombines TRBV6-5 with TRBJ1-1, with D perhaps TRBD1 (5 bases). Trimming cost V 3 bases and J 11 bases, with 10 bases left between them. The CDR3 runs to 11 residues. In germline, CDR1 is MNHEY, CDR2 SVGAGI. CDR3 sequence reads: CASSYRGNAFF. The DNA for the CDR3 is TGTGCCAGCAGTTATCGGGGGAATGCTTTCTTT.

V is TRBV5-1 and J is TRBJ2-5; tentatively, D is TRBD2 (5 bases). The CDR3 is 14 amino acids. Per germline, CDR1 SGHRS and CDR2 YFSETQ. V lost 4 bases, J lost 0 bases, and 10 bases lay in between. This CDR3 is CASSEGRYQETQYF. As DNA, the CDR3 is TGCGCCAGCAGCGAAGGGAGATACCAAGAGACCCAGTACTTC.

V and J are TRBV4-1 and TRBJ1-4; no firm D call. Deletions cut 0 bases from V and 13 bases from J, with 15 bases between. The CDR3 runs 14 residues. Germline CDR1 reads MGHRA; CDR2 reads YSYEKL. In DNA, the CDR3 is TGCGCCAGCAGCCAAGAAACGGGTTGGGTTTTACTGTTTTTT. Its protein product is CASSQETGWVLLFF.

J is TRBJ2-1 and V is TRBV30; TRBD2 aligns across 8 bases. V was clipped by 4 bases and J by 1 base; unmatched bases: 3. The CDR3 is 14 amino acids. The germline CDR1 and CDR2 sequences are GTSNPN and SVGIG (reference sequence). CDR3 in amino acids: CAWTRLASYNEQFF. The CDR3 DNA reads TGTGCCTGGACTAGACTAGCGTCCTACAATGAGCAGTTCTTC.

The rearrangement joins TRBV29-1 to TRBJ2-1; 7 bases map to TRBD2. Germline V gene data show CDR1 as SQVTM and CDR2 as ANQGSEA. CDR3 size: 16 residues. Trimming cost V 0 bases and J 3 bases; bases outside gene matches: 8. The CDR3 protein is CSVEDHSRENYNEQFF. Here the CDR3 DNA reads TGCAGCGTTGAAGACCACTCGCGGGAGAACTACAATGAGCAGTTCTTC.

The chain employs TRBV18 and TRBJ2-1, with 11 nucleotides matching TRBD2. Germline assignment: CDR1 KGHSH and CDR2 LQKENI. V shed 4 bases, J shed 5 bases, and the junction held 13 bases outside the gene matches. The CDR3 is 18 residues long. In DNA, the CDR3 is TGTGCCAGCTCACAAGGCTGGTCTAGCGGGAGGAGGAACAATGAGCAGTTCTTC. This translates into CASSQGWSSGRRNNEQFF.

J is TRBJ2-3 and V is TRBV7-8; TRBD2 matches at 7 bases. Per the germline V gene, CDR1 is SGHVS and CDR2 is FQNEAQ. CDR3 length: 13 amino acids. V was pared by 4 bases and J by 4 bases, with 2 bases of the junction left unmatched. The CDR3 sequence: CASSWTRPDTQYF. The CDR3, as DNA: TGTGCCAGCAGCTGGACTAGACCAGATACGCAGTATTTT.

This chain uses TRBV7-7 with TRBJ2-2; a weak D match, TRBD2 (6 bases). CDR1 and CDR2 from the germline V gene are SSHAT and FNYEAQ (reference sequence). The CDR3 sequence is 14 residues long. Trimming pared 4 bases from V and 5 bases from J, leaving 11 bases between. The CDR3 nucleotides are TGTGCCAGCAGCTCCGGGAGAGGGACCGGGGAGCTGTTTTTT. It encodes CASSSGRGTGELFF.

The rearrangement joins TRBV5-6 to TRBJ2-1; 7 nucleotides align to TRBD2. V lost 4 bases, J lost 6 bases, and 10 bases stayed unmatched. The CDR3 totals 15 residues. Germline CDR1 and CDR2: SGHDT and YYEEEE. The CDR3 is CASSPGLGFINEQFF. The CDR3 nucleotides are TGTGCCAGCAGCCCCGGACTAGGGTTTATCAATGAGCAGTTCTTC.

The chain is built from TRBV7-3 and TRBJ2-1; perhaps TRBD2 as D (6 bases). The CDR3 spans 16 residues. Germline CDR1 reads SGHTA; CDR2 reads FQGTGA. V was cut by 5 bases and J by 4 bases, with 18 bases left in between. CDR3 in DNA: TGTGCCAGCAGCCTCCTCTCGATGGGAGGATACAATGAGCAGTTCTTC. Translation: CASSLLSMGGYNEQFF.

The rearrangement links TRBV10-1 to TRBJ2-3; a weak D match, TRBD1 (6 bases). Germline lookup yields CDR1 WNHNN and CDR2 SYGVQD (reference sequence). Trimming shortened V by 5 bases and J by 4 bases, and 10 bases separated the two germline ends. This CDR3 has 13 amino acids. CDR3 residues: CASSLQGADTQYF. In nucleotides, the CDR3 is TGCGCCAGCAGTCTACAGGGTGCAGATACGCAGTATTTT.

The chain couples TRBV27 to TRBJ1-2, with a tentative D call TRBD1 (6 bases). V dropped 4 bases and J dropped 2 bases, with 8 bases sitting between them. The CDR3 extends over 13 amino acids. Germline CDR1 MNHEY, CDR2 SMNVEV (reference sequence). The CDR3 region has the DNA TGTGCCAGCAGTTCTACAGGGAACTATGGCTACACCTTC. Encoded protein: CASSSTGNYGYTF.

The genes are TRBV6-1 and TRBJ1-5; TRBD1 is a possible D gene (5 bases). The germline V and J ends were trimmed by 5 bases and 3 bases, with 8 bases remaining between them. Germline V lookup: CDR1 MNHNS, CDR2 SASEGT. The CDR3 is made up of 13 amino acids. CDR3 in amino acids: CASSSGHNQPQHF. In nucleotides, the CDR3 is TGTGCCAGCAGTTCCGGACACAATCAGCCCCAGCATTTT.

This chain joins TRBV30 and TRBJ2-1; possible D gene TRBD1, 6 bases. This CDR3 region has 14 residues. The V gene's germline CDR1 is GTSNPN and CDR2 SVGIG (reference sequence). Trimming pared 5 bases from V and 9 bases from J, leaving 20 bases between. CDR3 bases: TGTGCCTGGGCCTGGAGGACAGACGGCAGTGAGCAGTTCTTC. Amino acids: CAWAWRTDGSEQFF.

This chain joins TRBV5-4 and TRBJ2-1, with 8 bases fitting TRBD1. V shed 4 bases and J 0 bases; nucleotides not matched to a gene: 3. Germline lookup yields CDR1 SGHNT and CDR2 YYREEE (reference sequence). The CDR3 spans 15 residues. The CDR3 DNA reads TGTGCCAGCAGCCCGGACAGGGCCTCCTACAATGAGCAGTTCTTC. Encoded protein: CASSPDRASYNEQFF.

V usage is TRBV2 and J usage is TRBJ2-5, with a weak D call TRBD2 (5 bases). V was pared by 9 bases and J by 5 bases, with 10 bases between. CDR1 and CDR2 from the germline V gene are SNHLY and FYNNEI. The CDR3 extends over 11 amino acids. The CDR3 DNA is TGTGCCAGTTTGGAGCGGGAGACCCAGTACTTC. This codes for CASLERETQYF. Full variable domain (rest looked up from reference TRBV2 and TRBJ2-5): EPEVTQTPSHQVTQMGQEVILRCVPISNHLYFYWYRQILGQKVEFLVSFYNNEISEKSEIFDDQFSVERPDGSNFTLKIRSTKLEDSAMYFCASLERETQYFGPGTRLLVL.

The chain joins TRBV27 to TRBJ2-3; D call uncertain. The V and J ends lost 6 bases and 1 base respectively, with 11 bases between them. The germline CDR1 and CDR2 sequences are MNHEY and SMNVEV (reference sequence). The CDR3 length is 14 residues. CDR3 in amino acids: CASREHGGTDTQYF. In DNA, the CDR3 is TGTGCCAGCAGAGAGCATGGTGGCACAGATACGCAGTATTTT.

The V and J genes are TRBV18 and TRBJ1-1; D might be TRBD1 (5 bases). V shed 5 bases and J shed 7 bases, with 20 bases lying between them. Germline V gene data show CDR1 as KGHSH and CDR2 as LQKENI. The CDR3 length is 15 residues. The CDR3 protein is CASSSTGEFYSEAFF. The CDR3, as DNA: TGTGCCAGCTCATCGACGGGGGAGTTTTACAGTGAAGCTTTCTTT.